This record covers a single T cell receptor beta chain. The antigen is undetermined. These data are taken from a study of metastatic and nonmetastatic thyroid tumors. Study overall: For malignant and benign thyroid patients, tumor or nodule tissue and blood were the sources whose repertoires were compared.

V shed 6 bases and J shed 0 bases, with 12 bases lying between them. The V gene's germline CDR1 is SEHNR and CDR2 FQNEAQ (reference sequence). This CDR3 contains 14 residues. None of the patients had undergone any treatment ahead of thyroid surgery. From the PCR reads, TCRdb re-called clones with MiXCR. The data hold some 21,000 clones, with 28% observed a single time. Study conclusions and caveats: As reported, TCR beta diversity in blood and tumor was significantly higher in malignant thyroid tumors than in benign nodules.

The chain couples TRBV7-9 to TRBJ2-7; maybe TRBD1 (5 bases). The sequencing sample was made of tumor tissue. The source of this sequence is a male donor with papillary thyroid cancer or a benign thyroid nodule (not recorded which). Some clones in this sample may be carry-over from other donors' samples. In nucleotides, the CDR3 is TGTGCCAGCAGTTTTAGGGGATTCTCCTACGAGCAGTACTTC. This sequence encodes CASSFRGFSYEQYF.